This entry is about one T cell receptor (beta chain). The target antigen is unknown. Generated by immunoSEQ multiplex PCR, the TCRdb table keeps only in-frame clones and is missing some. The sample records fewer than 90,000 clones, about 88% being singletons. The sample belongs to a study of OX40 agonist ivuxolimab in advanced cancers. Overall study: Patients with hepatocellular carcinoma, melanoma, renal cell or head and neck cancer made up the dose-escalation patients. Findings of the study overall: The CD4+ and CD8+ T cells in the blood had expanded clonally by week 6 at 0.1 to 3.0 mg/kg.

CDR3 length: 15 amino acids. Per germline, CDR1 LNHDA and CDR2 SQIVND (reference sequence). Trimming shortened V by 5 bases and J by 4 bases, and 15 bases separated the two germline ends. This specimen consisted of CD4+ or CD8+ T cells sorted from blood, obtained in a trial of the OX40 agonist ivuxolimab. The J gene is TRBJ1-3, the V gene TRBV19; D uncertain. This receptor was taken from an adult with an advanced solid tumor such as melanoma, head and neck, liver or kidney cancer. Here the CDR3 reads CASSSRKVGGNTIYF. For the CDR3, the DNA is TGTGCCAGTAGTTCTAGGAAAGTCGGGGGAAACACCATATATTTT.